Presented here are 13 T cell receptor beta chains from one specimen sequenced in a study of blood T cell repertoires in COVID-19. Clones were sequenced by immunoSEQ multiplex PCR, and TCRdb holds only the in-frame ones, with some missing. Of 200,000 to 250,000 clones in the sample, around nine tenths were seen once. Source material: PBMCs or T cells enriched from blood (not recorded which). These receptors were obtained from a woman aged 50 to 60 with acute COVID-19.

V and J are TRBV25-1 and TRBJ1-1; D might be TRBD1 (6 bases). CDR1 is MGHDK, CDR2 SYGVNS, per germline. This CDR3 region has 14 residues. The V gene lost 8 bases and the J gene lost 4 bases, with 17 bases spanning the gap. This CDR3 reads CASGKQGGGTEAFF. The CDR3 nucleotides read TGTGCCAGCGGGAAACAGGGCGGCGGCACTGAAGCTTTCTTT.

The chain employs TRBV6-5 and TRBJ1-1; 7 bases line up with TRBD1. The CDR3 loop spans 15 amino acids. The trim removed 6 bases at V and 0 bases at J, leaving 7 bases unmatched. Germline CDR1 is MNHEY and CDR2 is SVGAGI. CDR3 loop: CASRSPGQLNTEAFF. The CDR3 DNA reads as TGTGCCAGCAGATCGCCGGGACAGCTGAACACTGAAGCTTTCTTT.

The V gene is TRBV19, the J gene TRBJ2-7; perhaps TRBD1 as D (5 bases). Per the germline V gene, CDR1 is LNHDA and CDR2 is SQIVND (reference sequence). Trimming pared 5 bases from V and 2 bases from J, leaving 16 bases between. This CDR3 region has 15 residues. The CDR3 sequence is CASSFDSGQTYEQYF. The DNA for the CDR3 is TGTGCCAGTAGTTTCGACTCCGGACAAACCTACGAGCAGTACTTC.

The chain recombines TRBV2 with TRBJ2-3; TRBD2 matches at 8 bases. V was clipped by 8 bases and J by 3 bases; unmatched bases: 7. Germline V gives CDR1 SNHLY, CDR2 FYNNEI. This CDR3 is built from 14 residues. This chain's CDR3 is CASQRAGETDTQYF. The CDR3 DNA reads TGTGCCAGCCAGCGAGCGGGAGAAACAGATACGCAGTATTTT.

The gene calls are TRBV4-3 and TRBJ1-1, with no clear D. The CDR3 sequence is 17 residues long. The V gene's germline CDR1 is LGHNA and CDR2 YSLEER. Trimming took off 1 base at V and 0 bases at J, with 15 bases between the two ends. The CDR3 DNA reads as TGCGCCAGCAGCCAAGGTCCGGGGAGAGGCTTGAACACTGAAGCTTTCTTT. Its protein is CASSQGPGRGLNTEAFF.

The CDR3: CASSRSRNSGANVLTF. For the CDR3, the DNA is TGTGCCAGCAGCCGCTCGCGTAACTCTGGGGCCAACGTCCTGACTTTC. The chain joins TRBV11-2 to TRBJ2-6, with D uncertain. The length of the CDR3 is 16 residues. CDR1 and CDR2 (germline): SGHAT, FQNNGV. The V end was cut by 5 bases, the J end by 0 bases, with 11 bases between.

CDR3 coding DNA: TGCGCCAGCAGTTCCGGGACAGTTGAACAAGAGACCCAGTACTTC. Protein product: CASSSGTVEQETQYF. The chain is built from TRBV10-1 and TRBJ2-5, with 7 bases fitting TRBD1. This CDR3 contains 15 residues. Per germline, CDR1 WNHNN and CDR2 SYGVQD (reference sequence). The V and J ends lost 5 bases and 2 bases, in that order; junction bases with no gene match: 8.

The chain recombines TRBV7-2 with TRBJ2-7; 8 bases align to TRBD2. The germline gives CDR1 SGHTA, CDR2 FQGNSA. V was pared by 1 base and J by 5 bases, with 7 bases of the junction left unmatched. This CDR3 comprises 15 residues. The CDR3 here is CASSLESGRGDEQYF. The CDR3 bases are TGTGCCAGCAGCTTAGAGAGCGGGAGAGGGGACGAGCAGTACTTC. Drawing the rest from reference TRBV7-2 and TRBJ2-7, the complete variable domain is GAGVSQSPSNKVTEKGKDVELRCDPISGHTALYWYRQSLGQGLEFLIYFQGNSAPDKSGLPSDRFSAERTGGSVSTLTIQRTQQEDSAVYLCASSLESGRGDEQYFGPGTRLTVT.

The sample holds one count of this clone. V and J are TRBV11-3 and TRBJ2-3; no firm D call. The CDR3 spans 15 residues. V was clipped by 1 base and J by 0 bases, with 8 bases between them. Germline CDR1 SGHNT, CDR2 YENEEA. The CDR3 DNA reads TGTGCCAGCAGCTTAGGGCTGTCTAGCACAGATACGCAGTATTTT. Its translation: CASSLGLSSTDTQYF.

This chain uses TRBV7-2 with TRBJ2-1; 10 bases fit TRBD2. Germline CDR1 SGHTA, CDR2 FQGNSA. This CDR3 spans 14 amino acids. After removal of 5 bases from V and 7 bases from J, the junction contained 5 bases not matched to a gene. CDR3 nucleotides: TGTGCCAGCAGCCCCTGGACTAGCGGAAATGAGCAGTTCTTC. Its translation is CASSPWTSGNEQFF.

This rearrangement joins TRBV18 to TRBJ2-7; 7 nucleotides align to TRBD2. CDR1 and CDR2 from the germline V gene are KGHSH and LQKENI. V lost 0 bases and J lost 5; bases outside the gene matches: 7. The CDR3 has 15 amino acids. CDR3 sequence (DNA): TGTGCCAGCTCACCACCGGGCGGCAGCGGGAACGAGCAGTACTTC. Its translation is CASSPPGGSGNEQYF.

V gene TRBV3-1 (or the pseudogene TRBV3-2) combines with J gene TRBJ2-7, with 8 bases lining up with TRBD1. The CDR3 spans 14 residues. The V segment lost 4 bases and the J segment 4 bases; nucleotides outside the gene matches: 6. Germline V gene lookup returns CDR1 LGHDT and CDR2 YNNKEL (reference sequence). This chain's CDR3 is CASSLGQGGYEQYF. The CDR3 DNA reads as TGTGCCAGCAGCCTAGGACAGGGAGGTTACGAGCAGTACTTC.

The chain is built from TRBV7-6 and TRBJ1-1, with 10 positions matching TRBD1. Germline V gene data show CDR1 as SGHVS and CDR2 as FNYEAQ. V lost 4 bases and J lost 4; bases outside the gene matches: 6. CDR3 length: 15 residues. The CDR3 loop reads CASSSWTGGSTEAFF. CDR3 in DNA: TGTGCCAGCAGCTCCTGGACAGGGGGGAGCACTGAAGCTTTCTTT.